The rows below give T cell receptor beta chains drawn from one sample of a study of T cell changes during pregnancy in multiple sclerosis. Profiled with immunoSEQ multiplex PCR; TCRdb holds only in-frame clones, not every one. The sample has approximately 32,000 clones, about 92% seen once; the top ten hold almost 5.5%. Material: peripheral blood, obtained in the third trimester of pregnancy. Every receptor here comes from a female donor in good health, enrolled as a control in a pregnancy study. The CDR3 runs from the conserved cysteine through the conserved F or W. D genes are given only for firm matches. Clone size appears in some rows only: once, few, many, or a class for an expanded clone.

abundance: -
j_gene: TRBJ2-2
d_gene: TRBD1
v_gene: TRBV29-1
CDR3aa: CSATGGSTGELFF
CDR3nt: TGCAGCGCGACAGGGGGGAGCACCGGGGAGCTGTTTTTT

abundance: -
j_gene: TRBJ2-7
d_gene: TRBD2
v_gene: TRBV19
CDR3aa: CASSMGAGVYEQYF
CDR3nt: TGTGCCAGTAGTATGGGAGCGGGAGTGTACGAGCAGTACTTC

abundance: -
j_gene: TRBJ2-1
d_gene: -
v_gene: TRBV20-1
CDR3aa: CSAGDSGQFF
CDR3nt: TGCAGTGCAGGGGACTCCGGGCAGTTCTTC

abundance: -
j_gene: TRBJ1-5
d_gene: -
v_gene: TRBV6-6
CDR3aa: CASSYSTGPVDQPQHF
CDR3nt: TGTGCCAGCAGTTACAGTACAGGGCCCGTCGATCAGCCCCAGCATTTT

abundance: -
j_gene: TRBJ2-2
d_gene: -
v_gene: TRBV28
CDR3aa: CASMGHYSNTGELFF
CDR3nt: TGTGCCAGCATGGGACACTACTCGAACACCGGGGAGCTGTTTTTT

abundance: -
j_gene: TRBJ2-3
d_gene: TRBD1
v_gene: TRBV5-1
CDR3aa: CASSIGQGPDTQYF
CDR3nt: TGCGCCAGCAGCATTGGACAGGGGCCCGATACGCAGTATTTT

abundance: -
j_gene: TRBJ1-2
d_gene: -
v_gene: TRBV6-5
CDR3aa: CASRFYGDYGYTF
CDR3nt: TGTGCCAGCAGATTCTATGGAGATTATGGCTACACCTTC

abundance: -
j_gene: TRBJ2-5
d_gene: -
v_gene: TRBV5-6
CDR3aa: CASSLAGQPQETQYF
CDR3nt: TGTGCCAGCAGCTTAGCTGGACAGCCACAAGAGACCCAGTACTTC

abundance: -
j_gene: TRBJ2-1
d_gene: TRBD1
v_gene: TRBV15
CDR3aa: CATSRVRQGAYNEQFF
CDR3nt: TGTGCCACCAGCAGAGTGCGACAGGGGGCATACAATGAGCAGTTCTTC

abundance: -
j_gene: TRBJ1-2
d_gene: TRBD1
v_gene: TRBV2
CDR3aa: CAIGDREGYTF
CDR3nt: TGTGCCATTGGGGACAGGGAGGGCTACACCTTC

abundance: -
j_gene: TRBJ2-2
d_gene: TRBD1
v_gene: TRBV5-8
CDR3aa: CASSLRQGRAGELFF
CDR3nt: TGTGCCAGCAGCTTGCGACAGGGAAGGGCCGGGGAGCTGTTTTTT

abundance: -
j_gene: TRBJ2-1
d_gene: TRBD2
v_gene: TRBV19
CDR3aa: CASSMGLADYNEQFF
CDR3nt: TGTGCCAGTAGTATGGGACTAGCGGACTACAATGAGCAGTTCTTC

abundance: -
j_gene: TRBJ2-7
d_gene: -
v_gene: TRBV10-3
CDR3aa: CATRSSREQYF
CDR3nt: TGTGCCACCCGTTCTAGTAGAGAGCAGTACTTC

abundance: -
j_gene: TRBJ2-7
d_gene: -
v_gene: TRBV27
CDR3aa: CASRTSGGNPYEQYF
CDR3nt: TGTGCCAGCAGAACCTCTGGCGGTAATCCCTACGAGCAGTACTTC

abundance: -
j_gene: TRBJ2-5
d_gene: -
v_gene: TRBV7-2
CDR3aa: CASSPYRTAQETQYF
CDR3nt: TGTGCCAGCAGCCCTTACCGGACTGCCCAAGAGACCCAGTACTTC

abundance: -
j_gene: TRBJ2-6
d_gene: TRBD1
v_gene: TRBV27
CDR3aa: CASSSYRGVSGANVLTF
CDR3nt: TGTGCCAGCAGTTCCTACAGGGGTGTCTCTGGGGCCAACGTCCTGACTTTC

abundance: once
j_gene: TRBJ1-5
d_gene: -
v_gene: TRBV6-5
CDR3aa: CASRKQGNQPQHF
CDR3nt: TGTGCCAGCAGGAAACAGGGAAATCAGCCCCAGCATTTT

abundance: -
j_gene: TRBJ2-5
d_gene: TRBD2
v_gene: TRBV29-1
CDR3aa: CSDSGREGGETQYF
CDR3nt: TGCAGCGACTCAGGCCGGGAGGGGGGAGAGACCCAGTACTTC

abundance: -
j_gene: TRBJ2-5
d_gene: -
v_gene: TRBV6-6
CDR3aa: CASSYPPQGWTQYF
CDR3nt: TGTGCCAGCAGTTACCCCCCACAGGGCTGGACCCAGTACTTC

abundance: -
j_gene: TRBJ1-1
d_gene: -
v_gene: TRBV11-2
CDR3aa: CASSLVNRNTEAFF
CDR3nt: TGTGCCAGCAGCTTAGTAAACAGGAACACTGAAGCTTTCTTT

abundance: -
j_gene: TRBJ2-7
d_gene: -
v_gene: TRBV7-3
CDR3aa: CASSLGDSSYEQYF
CDR3nt: TGTGCCAGCAGCTTGGGGGACTCCTCCTACGAGCAGTACTTC

abundance: -
j_gene: TRBJ2-1
d_gene: -
v_gene: TRBV12-5
CDR3aa: CASGLSEQDYNEQFF
CDR3nt: TGTGCTAGTGGTTTAAGTGAGCAAGACTACAATGAGCAGTTCTTC

abundance: -
j_gene: TRBJ2-4
d_gene: TRBD1
v_gene: TRBV15
CDR3aa: CATSREQGSIAKNIQYF
CDR3nt: TGTGCCACCAGCAGAGAACAGGGGTCCATAGCCAAAAACATTCAGTACTTC

abundance: -
j_gene: TRBJ2-3
d_gene: TRBD2
v_gene: TRBV10-3
CDR3aa: CAISESVTSGRARTDTQYF
CDR3nt: TGTGCCATCAGTGAGTCGGTAACTAGCGGGAGGGCCCGCACAGATACGCAGTATTTT

abundance: -
j_gene: TRBJ2-7
d_gene: -
v_gene: TRBV4-3
CDR3aa: CASSQDVRGEQYF
CDR3nt: TGCGCCAGCAGCCAAGATGTCAGGGGCGAGCAGTACTTC

abundance: once
j_gene: TRBJ2-7
d_gene: TRBD1
v_gene: TRBV27
CDR3aa: CASSSIGTDFYEQYF
CDR3nt: TGTGCCAGCAGTTCGATCGGGACAGACTTCTACGAGCAGTACTTC

abundance: -
j_gene: TRBJ2-3
d_gene: -
v_gene: TRBV7-9
CDR3aa: CASSPTSTDTQYF
CDR3nt: TGTGCCAGCAGCCCGACTAGCACAGATACGCAGTATTTT

abundance: -
j_gene: TRBJ2-7
d_gene: -
v_gene: TRBV2
CDR3aa: CASSEGQGNEQYF
CDR3nt: TGTGCCAGCAGTGAAGGGCAGGGTAACGAGCAGTACTTC

abundance: -
j_gene: TRBJ2-7
d_gene: -
v_gene: TRBV6-1
CDR3aa: CASKDSSYEQYF
CDR3nt: TGTGCCAGCAAGGACAGCAGCTACGAGCAGTACTTC

abundance: once
j_gene: TRBJ2-1
d_gene: TRBD2
v_gene: TRBV27
CDR3aa: CASRDYSYNEQFF
CDR3nt: TGTGCCAGCCGGGACTACTCCTACAATGAGCAGTTCTTC

abundance: -
j_gene: TRBJ2-5
d_gene: -
v_gene: TRBV13
CDR3aa: CASSFDRQETQYF
CDR3nt: TGTGCCAGCAGCTTTGACAGGCAAGAGACCCAGTACTTC

abundance: -
j_gene: TRBJ1-3
d_gene: TRBD1
v_gene: TRBV6-1
CDR3aa: CASSGTGRGLVNTIYF
CDR3nt: TGTGCCAGCAGTGGGACCGGGAGGGGGCTAGTAAACACCATATATTTT

abundance: -
j_gene: TRBJ1-1
d_gene: -
v_gene: TRBV9
CDR3aa: CASSVEGNRAEAFF
CDR3nt: TGTGCCAGCAGCGTAGAGGGGAATAGGGCTGAAGCTTTCTTT

abundance: -
j_gene: TRBJ2-5
d_gene: TRBD2
v_gene: TRBV9
CDR3aa: CASSVPTSGGGETQYF
CDR3nt: TGTGCCAGCAGCGTCCCGACTAGCGGGGGCGGAGAGACCCAGTACTTC

abundance: -
j_gene: TRBJ1-1
d_gene: -
v_gene: TRBV7-7
CDR3aa: CASSPLGSHTEAFF
CDR3nt: TGTGCCAGCAGTCCTCTGGGCTCGCACACTGAAGCTTTCTTT

abundance: -
j_gene: TRBJ2-5
d_gene: -
v_gene: TRBV5-4
CDR3aa: CASSSRDFGETQYF
CDR3nt: TGTGCCAGCAGCTCAAGGGACTTCGGGGAGACCCAGTACTTC

abundance: few
j_gene: TRBJ1-1
d_gene: TRBD1
v_gene: TRBV12-5
CDR3aa: CASGTGTEAFF
CDR3nt: TGTGCTAGTGGGACAGGGACTGAAGCTTTCTTT

abundance: -
j_gene: TRBJ2-3
d_gene: -
v_gene: TRBV4-3
CDR3aa: CASSQDVRTDTQYF
CDR3nt: TGCGCCAGCAGCCAAGACGTGCGTACAGATACGCAGTATTTT

abundance: -
j_gene: TRBJ2-7
d_gene: TRBD1
v_gene: TRBV9
CDR3aa: CASSTGQGLIYEQYF
CDR3nt: TGTGCCAGCAGCACCGGACAGGGGCTCATCTACGAGCAGTACTTC

abundance: once
j_gene: TRBJ1-5
d_gene: TRBD1
v_gene: TRBV2
CDR3aa: CASKGQGEQPQHF
CDR3nt: TGTGCCAGCAAGGGACAGGGGGAACAGCCCCAGCATTTT

abundance: -
j_gene: TRBJ2-2
d_gene: -
v_gene: TRBV6-6
CDR3aa: CASSPFTGELFF
CDR3nt: TGTGCCAGCAGCCCCTTCACCGGGGAGCTGTTTTTT

abundance: -
j_gene: TRBJ2-3
d_gene: TRBD2
v_gene: TRBV7-2
CDR3aa: CASSRRDRSGGPTDTQYF
CDR3nt: TGTGCCAGCAGCCGACGGGACCGGTCGGGGGGGCCCACAGATACGCAGTATTTT

abundance: -
j_gene: TRBJ1-1
d_gene: -
v_gene: TRBV28
CDR3aa: CASSLRGRVAFF
CDR3nt: TGTGCCAGCAGTTTGCGGGGGCGGGTAGCTTTCTTT

abundance: -
j_gene: TRBJ2-3
d_gene: TRBD2
v_gene: TRBV5-4
CDR3aa: CASSISGRAADTQYF
CDR3nt: TGTGCCAGCAGCATAAGCGGGAGGGCGGCAGATACGCAGTATTTT

abundance: -
j_gene: TRBJ1-3
d_gene: TRBD1
v_gene: TRBV4-1
CDR3aa: CASSQPDRDSGNTIYF
CDR3nt: TGCGCCAGCAGCCAACCGGACAGGGACTCTGGAAACACCATATATTTT

abundance: -
j_gene: TRBJ1-6
d_gene: TRBD1
v_gene: TRBV2
CDR3aa: CASSVEQGSSPLHF
CDR3nt: TGTGCCAGCAGCGTGGAACAGGGGAGTTCACCCCTCCACTTT

abundance: -
j_gene: TRBJ2-5
d_gene: -
v_gene: TRBV5-4
CDR3aa: CASRTIGGGGETQYF
CDR3nt: TGTGCCAGCAGGACAATAGGGGGAGGGGGAGAGACCCAGTACTTC

abundance: -
j_gene: TRBJ1-2
d_gene: -
v_gene: TRBV7-2
CDR3aa: CASSLVEGSLSGYTF
CDR3nt: TGTGCCAGCAGCTTAGTGGAGGGATCGTTAAGTGGCTACACCTTC

abundance: -
j_gene: TRBJ2-5
d_gene: -
v_gene: TRBV21-1
CDR3aa: CASSIQRGANQETQYF
CDR3nt: TGTGCCAGCAGCATTCAGCGGGGGGCTAACCAAGAGACCCAGTACTTC

abundance: -
j_gene: TRBJ2-1
d_gene: TRBD2
v_gene: TRBV2
CDR3aa: CASSPRSGRALNEQFF
CDR3nt: TGTGCCAGCAGCCCGCGTAGCGGGAGGGCCCTCAATGAGCAGTTCTTC

abundance: -
j_gene: TRBJ1-2
d_gene: TRBD1
v_gene: TRBV27
CDR3aa: CASSLRTGVPYGYTF
CDR3nt: TGTGCCAGCAGTTTAAGGACAGGGGTCCCCTATGGCTACACCTTC

abundance: -
j_gene: TRBJ1-2
d_gene: -
v_gene: TRBV10-3
CDR3aa: CATYERTGFKSGYTF
CDR3nt: TGTGCCACGTATGAGCGTACAGGTTTCAAGTCTGGCTACACCTTC

abundance: few
j_gene: TRBJ2-6
d_gene: -
v_gene: TRBV5-6
CDR3aa: CASSLGFGGANVLTF
CDR3nt: TGTGCCAGCAGCCTCGGCTTCGGGGGGGCCAACGTCCTGACTTTC

abundance: -
j_gene: TRBJ2-7
d_gene: TRBD2
v_gene: TRBV6-4
CDR3aa: CASRRGGLEQYF
CDR3nt: TGTGCCAGCAGACGGGGGGGCCTCGAGCAGTACTTC

abundance: -
j_gene: TRBJ1-1
d_gene: TRBD1
v_gene: TRBV25-1
CDR3aa: CASNYRGANTEAFF
CDR3nt: TGTGCCAGCAACTACAGGGGAGCTAACACTGAAGCTTTCTTT